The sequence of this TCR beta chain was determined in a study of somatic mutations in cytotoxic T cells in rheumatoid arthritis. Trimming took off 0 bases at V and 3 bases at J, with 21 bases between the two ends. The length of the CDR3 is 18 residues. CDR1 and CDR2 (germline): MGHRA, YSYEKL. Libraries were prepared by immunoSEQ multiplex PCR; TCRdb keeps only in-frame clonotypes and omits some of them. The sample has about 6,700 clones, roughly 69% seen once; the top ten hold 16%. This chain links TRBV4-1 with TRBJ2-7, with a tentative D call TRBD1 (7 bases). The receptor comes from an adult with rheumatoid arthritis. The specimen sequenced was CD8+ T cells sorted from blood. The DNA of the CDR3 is TGCGCCAGCAGCCAAGATATCGGGAGACAGGGAAACTACTACGAGCAGTACTTC. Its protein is CASSQDIGRQGNYYEQYF.